The source of this T cell receptor (beta chain) is a study of OX40 agonist ivuxolimab in advanced cancers. Background on the study: Six ivuxolimab dose levels, 0.01 to 10 mg/kg, were given intravenously every 2 weeks.

Study-wide findings and caveats: Specificity for antigen went undetermined in the expanded peripheral T cells.

Sequencing used immunoSEQ multiplex PCR; TCRdb keeps in-frame clones, though not all of them. This table has under 50,000 clones, about 79% appearing once. Germline values: CDR1 SGHTA, CDR2 FQGNSA. The CDR3 is 13 amino acids. Trimming cost V 1 base and J 7 bases, with 9 bases left between them. Exclusion of a patient followed from autoimmune disease history or systemic immunosuppression. Points on this clone: Antigen unknown.

This clonotype was obtained from an adult with an advanced solid tumor such as melanoma, head and neck, liver or kidney cancer. The sequencing used CD4+ or CD8+ T cells sorted from blood, collected in a trial of the OX40 agonist ivuxolimab. This rearrangement joins TRBV7-2 to TRBJ2-3; D ambiguous. CDR3 loop: CASSLVRSNTQYF. The DNA for the CDR3 is TGTGCCAGCAGCTTAGTACGTAGCAATACGCAGTATTTT.